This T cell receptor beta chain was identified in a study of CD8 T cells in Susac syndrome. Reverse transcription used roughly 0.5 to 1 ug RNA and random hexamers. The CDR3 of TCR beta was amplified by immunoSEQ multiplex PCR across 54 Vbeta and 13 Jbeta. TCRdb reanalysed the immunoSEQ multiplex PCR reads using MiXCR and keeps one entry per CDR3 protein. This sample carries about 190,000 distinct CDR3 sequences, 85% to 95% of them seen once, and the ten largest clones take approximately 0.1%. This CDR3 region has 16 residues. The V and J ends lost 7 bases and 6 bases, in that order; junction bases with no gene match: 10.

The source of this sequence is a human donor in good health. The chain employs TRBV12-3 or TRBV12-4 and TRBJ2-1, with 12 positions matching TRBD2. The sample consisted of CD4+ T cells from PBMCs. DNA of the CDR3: TGTGCCAGCACCGGACTAGCGGGGTCCGGGGGCAATGAGCAGTTCTTC. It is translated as CASTGLAGSGGNEQFF.